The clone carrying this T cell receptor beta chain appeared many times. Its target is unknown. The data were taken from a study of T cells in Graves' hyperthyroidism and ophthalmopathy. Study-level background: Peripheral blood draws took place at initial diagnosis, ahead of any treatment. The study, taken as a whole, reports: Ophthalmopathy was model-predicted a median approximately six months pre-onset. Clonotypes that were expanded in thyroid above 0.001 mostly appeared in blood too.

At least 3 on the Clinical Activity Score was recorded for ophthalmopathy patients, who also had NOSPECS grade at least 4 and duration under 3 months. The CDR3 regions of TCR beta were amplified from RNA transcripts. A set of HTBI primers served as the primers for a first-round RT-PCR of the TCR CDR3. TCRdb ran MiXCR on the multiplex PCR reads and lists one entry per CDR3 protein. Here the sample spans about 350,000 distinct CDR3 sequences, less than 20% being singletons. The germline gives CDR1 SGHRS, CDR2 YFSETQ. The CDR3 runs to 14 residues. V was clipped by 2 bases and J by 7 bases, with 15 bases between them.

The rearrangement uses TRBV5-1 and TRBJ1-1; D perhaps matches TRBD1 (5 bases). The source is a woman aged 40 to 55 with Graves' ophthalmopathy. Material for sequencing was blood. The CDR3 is CASSFESKRGEAFF. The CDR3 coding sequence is TGCGCCAGCAGCTTTGAATCGAAAAGGGGTGAAGCTTTCTTT.